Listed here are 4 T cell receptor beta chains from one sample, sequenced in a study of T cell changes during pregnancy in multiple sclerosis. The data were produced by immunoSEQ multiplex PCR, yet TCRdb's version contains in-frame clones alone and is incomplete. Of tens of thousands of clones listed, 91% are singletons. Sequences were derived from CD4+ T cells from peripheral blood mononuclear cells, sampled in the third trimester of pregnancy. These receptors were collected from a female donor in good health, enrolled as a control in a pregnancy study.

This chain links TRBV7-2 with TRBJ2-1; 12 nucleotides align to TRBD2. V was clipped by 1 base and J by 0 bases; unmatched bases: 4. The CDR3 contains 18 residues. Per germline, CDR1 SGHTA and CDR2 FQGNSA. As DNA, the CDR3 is TGTGCCAGCAGCTTAGGGCTAGCGGGGGGGAGCTCCTACAATGAGCAGTTCTTC. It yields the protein CASSLGLAGGSSYNEQFF.

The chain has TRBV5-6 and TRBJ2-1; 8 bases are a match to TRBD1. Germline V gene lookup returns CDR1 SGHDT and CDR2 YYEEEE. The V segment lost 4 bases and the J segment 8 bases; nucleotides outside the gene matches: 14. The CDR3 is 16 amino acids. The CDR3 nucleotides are TGTGCCAGCAGCCTCCGAACAGGGGGATTAGTCGATGAGCAGTTCTTC. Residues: CASSLRTGGLVDEQFF.

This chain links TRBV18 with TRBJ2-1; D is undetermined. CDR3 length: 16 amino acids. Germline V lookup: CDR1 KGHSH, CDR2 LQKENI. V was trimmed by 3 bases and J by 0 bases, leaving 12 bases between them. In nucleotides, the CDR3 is TGTGCCAGCTCACCTCCAAATAGTCTCTCCTACAATGAGCAGTTCTTC. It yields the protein CASSPPNSLSYNEQFF.

CDR3 region: CASSPDPGIYNSPLHF. The DNA of the CDR3 is TGTGCCAGCAGCCCGGACCCCGGGATATATAATTCACCCCTCCACTTT. The V and J genes are TRBV11-1 and TRBJ1-6; D is unclear. Trimming took 5 bases from V and 4 from J, leaving 15 bases between them. The germline CDR1 and CDR2 sequences are SGHAT and FQDESV (reference sequence). The CDR3 runs 16 residues.